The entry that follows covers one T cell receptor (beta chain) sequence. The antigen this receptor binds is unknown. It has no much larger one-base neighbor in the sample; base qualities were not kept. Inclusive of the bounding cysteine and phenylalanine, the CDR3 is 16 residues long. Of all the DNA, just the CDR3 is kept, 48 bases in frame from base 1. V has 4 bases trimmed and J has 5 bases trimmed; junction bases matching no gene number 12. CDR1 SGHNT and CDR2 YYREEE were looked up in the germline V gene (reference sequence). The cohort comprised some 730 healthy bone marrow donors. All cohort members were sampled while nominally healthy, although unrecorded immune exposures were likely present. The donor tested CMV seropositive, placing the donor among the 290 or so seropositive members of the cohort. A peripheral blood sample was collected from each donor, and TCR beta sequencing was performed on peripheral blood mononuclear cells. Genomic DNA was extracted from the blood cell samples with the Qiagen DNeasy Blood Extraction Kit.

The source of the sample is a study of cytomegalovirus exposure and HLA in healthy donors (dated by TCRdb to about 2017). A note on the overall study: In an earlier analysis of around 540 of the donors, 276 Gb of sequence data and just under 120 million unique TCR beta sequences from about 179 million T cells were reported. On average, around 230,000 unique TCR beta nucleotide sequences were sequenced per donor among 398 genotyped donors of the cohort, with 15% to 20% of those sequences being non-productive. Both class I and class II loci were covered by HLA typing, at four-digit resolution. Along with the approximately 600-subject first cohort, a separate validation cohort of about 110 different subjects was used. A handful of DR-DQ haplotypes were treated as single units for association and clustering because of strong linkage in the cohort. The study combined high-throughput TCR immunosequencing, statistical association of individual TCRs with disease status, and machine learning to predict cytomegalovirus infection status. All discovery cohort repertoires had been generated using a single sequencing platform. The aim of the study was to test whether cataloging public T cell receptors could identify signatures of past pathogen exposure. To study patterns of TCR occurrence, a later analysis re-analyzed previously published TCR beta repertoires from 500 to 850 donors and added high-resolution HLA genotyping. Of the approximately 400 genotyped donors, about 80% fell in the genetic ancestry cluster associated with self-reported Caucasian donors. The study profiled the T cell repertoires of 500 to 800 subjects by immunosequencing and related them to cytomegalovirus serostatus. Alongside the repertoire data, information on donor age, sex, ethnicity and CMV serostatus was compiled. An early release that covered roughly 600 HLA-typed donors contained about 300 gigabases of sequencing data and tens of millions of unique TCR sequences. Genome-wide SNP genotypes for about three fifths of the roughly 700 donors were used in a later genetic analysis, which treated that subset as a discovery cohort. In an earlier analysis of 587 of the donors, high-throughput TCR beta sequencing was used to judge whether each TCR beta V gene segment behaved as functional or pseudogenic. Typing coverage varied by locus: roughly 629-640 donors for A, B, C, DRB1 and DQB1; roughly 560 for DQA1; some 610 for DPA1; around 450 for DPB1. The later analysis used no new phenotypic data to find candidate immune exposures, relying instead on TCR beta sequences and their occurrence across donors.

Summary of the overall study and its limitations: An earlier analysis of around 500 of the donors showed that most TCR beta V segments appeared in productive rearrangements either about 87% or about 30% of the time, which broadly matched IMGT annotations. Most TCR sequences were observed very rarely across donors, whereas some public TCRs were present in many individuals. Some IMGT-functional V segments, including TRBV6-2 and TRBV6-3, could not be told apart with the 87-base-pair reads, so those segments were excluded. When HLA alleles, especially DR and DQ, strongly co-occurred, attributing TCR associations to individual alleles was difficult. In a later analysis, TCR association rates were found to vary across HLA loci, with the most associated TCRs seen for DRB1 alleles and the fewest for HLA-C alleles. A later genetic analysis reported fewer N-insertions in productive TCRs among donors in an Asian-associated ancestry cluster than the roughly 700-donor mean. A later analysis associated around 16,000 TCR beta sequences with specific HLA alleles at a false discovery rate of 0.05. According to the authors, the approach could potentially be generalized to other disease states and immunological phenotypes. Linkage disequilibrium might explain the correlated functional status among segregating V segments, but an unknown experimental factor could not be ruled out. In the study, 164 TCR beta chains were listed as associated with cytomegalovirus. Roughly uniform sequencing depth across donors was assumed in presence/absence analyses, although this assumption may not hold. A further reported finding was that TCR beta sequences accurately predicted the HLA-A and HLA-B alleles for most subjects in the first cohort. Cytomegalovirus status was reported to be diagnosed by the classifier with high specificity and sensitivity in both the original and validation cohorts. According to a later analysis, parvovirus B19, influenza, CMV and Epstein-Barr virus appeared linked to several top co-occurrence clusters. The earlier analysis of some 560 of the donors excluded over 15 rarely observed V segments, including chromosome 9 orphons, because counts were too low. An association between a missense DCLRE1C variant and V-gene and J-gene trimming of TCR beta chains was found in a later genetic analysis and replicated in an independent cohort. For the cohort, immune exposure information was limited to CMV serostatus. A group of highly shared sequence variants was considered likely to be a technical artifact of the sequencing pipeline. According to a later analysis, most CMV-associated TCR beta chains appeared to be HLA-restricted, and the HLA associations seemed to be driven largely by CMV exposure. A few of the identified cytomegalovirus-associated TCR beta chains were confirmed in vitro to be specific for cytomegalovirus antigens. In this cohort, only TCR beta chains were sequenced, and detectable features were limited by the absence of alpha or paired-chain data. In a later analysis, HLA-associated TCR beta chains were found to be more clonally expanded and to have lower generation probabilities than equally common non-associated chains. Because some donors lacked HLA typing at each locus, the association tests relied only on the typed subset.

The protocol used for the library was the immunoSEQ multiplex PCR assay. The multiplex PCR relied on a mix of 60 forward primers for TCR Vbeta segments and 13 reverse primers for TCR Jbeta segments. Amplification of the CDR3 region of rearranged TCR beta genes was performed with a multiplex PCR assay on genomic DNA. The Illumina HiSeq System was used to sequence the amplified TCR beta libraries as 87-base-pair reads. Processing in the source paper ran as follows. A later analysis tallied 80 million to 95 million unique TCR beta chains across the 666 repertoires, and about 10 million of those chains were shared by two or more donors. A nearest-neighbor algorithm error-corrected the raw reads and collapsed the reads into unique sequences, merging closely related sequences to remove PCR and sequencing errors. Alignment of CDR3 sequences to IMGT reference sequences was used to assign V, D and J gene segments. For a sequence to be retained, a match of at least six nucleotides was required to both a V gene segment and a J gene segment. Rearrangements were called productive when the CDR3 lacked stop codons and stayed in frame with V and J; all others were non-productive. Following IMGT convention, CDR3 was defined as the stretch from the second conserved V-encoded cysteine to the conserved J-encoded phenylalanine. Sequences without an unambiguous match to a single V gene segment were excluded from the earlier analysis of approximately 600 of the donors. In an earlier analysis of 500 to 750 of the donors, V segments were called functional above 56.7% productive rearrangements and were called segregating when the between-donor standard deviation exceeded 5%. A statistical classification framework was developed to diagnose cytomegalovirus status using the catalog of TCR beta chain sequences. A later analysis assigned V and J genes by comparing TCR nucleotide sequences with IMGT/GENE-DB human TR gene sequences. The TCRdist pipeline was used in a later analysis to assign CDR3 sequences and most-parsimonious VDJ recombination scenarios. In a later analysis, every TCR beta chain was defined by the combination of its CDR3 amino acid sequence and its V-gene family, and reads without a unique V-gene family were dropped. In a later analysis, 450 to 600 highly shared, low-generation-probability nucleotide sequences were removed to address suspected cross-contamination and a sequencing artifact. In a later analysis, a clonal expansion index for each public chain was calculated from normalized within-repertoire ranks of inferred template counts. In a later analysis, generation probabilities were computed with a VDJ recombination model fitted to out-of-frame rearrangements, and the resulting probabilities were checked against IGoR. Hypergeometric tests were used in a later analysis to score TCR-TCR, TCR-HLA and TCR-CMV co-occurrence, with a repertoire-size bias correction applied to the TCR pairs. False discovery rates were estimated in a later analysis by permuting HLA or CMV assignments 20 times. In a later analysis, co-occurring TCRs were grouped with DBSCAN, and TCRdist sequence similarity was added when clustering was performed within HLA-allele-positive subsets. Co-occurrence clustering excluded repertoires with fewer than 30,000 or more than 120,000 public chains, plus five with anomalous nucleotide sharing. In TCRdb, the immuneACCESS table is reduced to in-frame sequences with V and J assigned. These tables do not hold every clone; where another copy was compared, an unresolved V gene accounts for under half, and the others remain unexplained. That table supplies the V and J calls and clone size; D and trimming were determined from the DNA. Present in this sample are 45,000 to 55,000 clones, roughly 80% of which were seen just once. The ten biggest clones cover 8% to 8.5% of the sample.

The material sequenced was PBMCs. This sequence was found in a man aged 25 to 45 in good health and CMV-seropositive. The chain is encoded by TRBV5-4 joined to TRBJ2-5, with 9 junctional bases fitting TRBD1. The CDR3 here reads CASSGDRVWVRETQYF. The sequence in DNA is TGTGCCAGCAGCGGGGACAGGGTATGGGTAAGGGAGACCCAGTACTTC.